The rows below give T cell receptor beta chains drawn from one sample of a study of OX40 agonist ivuxolimab in advanced cancers. The protocol was immunoSEQ multiplex PCR, while the TCRdb copy is restricted to in-frame clones and leaves out a portion. The table records tens of thousands of clones, approximately 81% of them present only once. The sequencing used CD4+ or CD8+ T cells sorted from blood, collected in a trial of the OX40 agonist ivuxolimab. Receptors were obtained from an adult with an advanced solid tumor such as melanoma, head and neck, liver or kidney cancer. Both conserved end residues are part of each CDR3. The order of the fields is CDR3 DNA, CDR3 protein, J gene, V gene, D gene, clone size. A D gene is named only where the DNA matches it firmly. Not all rows give a size; the values are once, few, many and, for expanded clones, a class.

TGCAGCGTTGATCCTGAAAGAAGGGGTGACGGCTACACCTTC,CSVDPERRGDGYTF,TRBJ1-2,TRBV29-1,NA,NA
TGTGCCAGTAGTACCGGGACTAGCAGATACAATGAGCAGTTCTTC,CASSTGTSRYNEQFF,TRBJ2-1,TRBV19,TRBD2,NA
TGTGCCAGCAGTTTACCGGCCGAGGGGCCCTACACTGAAGCTTTCTTT,CASSLPAEGPYTEAFF,TRBJ1-1,TRBV28,NA,NA
TGTGCCAGCAGTTTAGATGGGGACTACTATGGCTACACCTTC,CASSLDGDYYGYTF,TRBJ1-2,TRBV28,NA,NA
TGCGCCAGCAGCCAAGATGTAACAGGGAACACTGAAGCTTTCTTT,CASSQDVTGNTEAFF,TRBJ1-1,TRBV4-3,NA,once
TGTGCCAGCAGTTACTCACCAGGGCGGGACACTGAAGCTTTCTTT,CASSYSPGRDTEAFF,TRBJ1-1,TRBV6-6,NA,NA
TGTGCCAGCAGTTTAGCGGGGAGGGCCGGGGAGCTGTTTTTT,CASSLAGRAGELFF,TRBJ2-2,TRBV28,TRBD2,once
TGTGCCAGCAGCGAGGCTGGGACAGGATGGGACGAGCAGTACTTC,CASSEAGTGWDEQYF,TRBJ2-7,TRBV9,TRBD1,NA
TGTGCCAGCAGCTCCGGACAGGGGCTTAGCAATCAGCCCCAGCATTTT,CASSSGQGLSNQPQHF,TRBJ1-5,TRBV7-9,TRBD1,once
TGCGCCAGCAGCGGGGGACAGGGAGACGGCTACACCTTC,CASSGGQGDGYTF,TRBJ1-2,TRBV5-1,TRBD1,NA
TGTGCCAGCAGCCTTCCAAGAGCGGGGTGGGCAGATACGCAGTATTTT,CASSLPRAGWADTQYF,TRBJ2-3,TRBV14,TRBD2,few
TGTGCCAGCCCCTTCCTTAACAGGGAATACGACAATCAGCCCCAGCATTTT,CASPFLNREYDNQPQHF,TRBJ1-5,TRBV21-1,NA,NA
TGCGCCAGCAGTGAGATGCGAACCGGCAATCAGCCCCAGCATTTT,CASSEMRTGNQPQHF,TRBJ1-5,TRBV10-2,NA,NA
TGTGCCAGCAGCCCCTCGGAGCGGGAGTCGGAGACCCAGTACTTC,CASSPSERESETQYF,TRBJ2-5,TRBV7-9,TRBD2,NA
TGTGCCAGCAAAAAGTGGCAGGGTGTTCAGCCCCAGCATTTT,CASKKWQGVQPQHF,TRBJ1-5,TRBV28,NA,NA
TGTGCCAGCAGTTTAGGTGGTTCCGGGGAGCTGTTTTTT,CASSLGGSGELFF,TRBJ2-2,TRBV27,NA,NA
TGTGCCAGCAGCTTGGTAGACAGAGGCGATGAGCAGTTCTTC,CASSLVDRGDEQFF,TRBJ2-1,TRBV11-2,NA,once
TGTGCCAGCAGCCCGATCTGGGACGCTTCCTACGAGCAGTACTTC,CASSPIWDASYEQYF,TRBJ2-7,TRBV7-9,NA,NA
TGCAGCGCGCCGGATCCTAACTATGGCTACACCTTC,CSAPDPNYGYTF,TRBJ1-2,TRBV29-1,NA,NA
TGCGCCAGCAGCTTCGAGGGATTGTATACTGAAGCTTTCTTT,CASSFEGLYTEAFF,TRBJ1-1,TRBV5-1,NA,once
TGTGCCAGCACGACTAGCGAGTTTTATGGAAACGCGAACACCGGGGAGCTGTTTTTT,CASTTSEFYGNANTGELFF,TRBJ2-2,TRBV28,TRBD2,NA
TGTGCCACCCAGATAGGGAGGAACACTGAAGCTTTCTTT,CATQIGRNTEAFF,TRBJ1-1,TRBV6-1,NA,few
TGCGCCAGCAGCCAAGGTGGAGTTGGACTAGCTAACACCGGGGAGCTGTTTTTT,CASSQGGVGLANTGELFF,TRBJ2-2,TRBV4-1,TRBD2,once
TGCGCCAGCAGCACCTGGACAGGGGGCGGCACTGAAGCTTTCTTT,CASSTWTGGGTEAFF,TRBJ1-1,TRBV5-1,TRBD1,once
TGTGCCAGCAGCCAAAGTCGATCGGGGGTAGGGGAGCTGTTTTTT,CASSQSRSGVGELFF,TRBJ2-2,TRBV9,NA,NA
TGCGCCAGCAGCCACCCGGGACAATCCGCCTACTTC,CASSHPGQSAYF,TRBJ2-4,TRBV4-1,NA,few
TGTGCCAGCAGCTTTAGCGGGAGGGAAGCCTACGAGCAGTACTTC,CASSFSGREAYEQYF,TRBJ2-7,TRBV11-3,TRBD2,once
TGTGCCAGCAGCGTAGGAGGCAGTGGACTGGGGGAGACCCAGTACTTC,CASSVGGSGLGETQYF,TRBJ2-5,TRBV9,NA,NA
TGTGCCAGCAGCCCCCAGGGGGGACTAGCGGGAGTGCCAGATACGCAGTATTTT,CASSPQGGLAGVPDTQYF,TRBJ2-3,TRBV11-2,TRBD2,NA
TGTGCCAGCAGTCTCAACCCCTATAATTCACCCCTCCACTTT,CASSLNPYNSPLHF,TRBJ1-6,TRBV27,NA,NA
TGTGCCACCAGCAGAGATCGGAATGGGTGGAACCCCTACAATGAGCAGTTCTTC,CATSRDRNGWNPYNEQFF,TRBJ2-1,TRBV15,NA,once
TGTGCCAGCAGCACCGGACAGAGGAACACTGAAGCTTTCTTT,CASSTGQRNTEAFF,TRBJ1-1,TRBV27,NA,NA
TGTGCCAGCAGCTTGGCCGGGGAAAAACTGTTTTTT,CASSLAGEKLFF,TRBJ1-4,TRBV5-4,NA,NA
TGTGCCAGCAGCTTCGCGGGAGAAAACACAGATACGCAGTATTTT,CASSFAGENTDTQYF,TRBJ2-3,TRBV7-6,TRBD2,NA
TGTGCCTGGAGTGTAGCTGCTATCAACACCGGGGAGCTGTTTTTT,CAWSVAAINTGELFF,TRBJ2-2,TRBV30,NA,NA
TGTGCCAGCAGCTTAGGCGGGTCGACCCACTACGAGCAGTACTTC,CASSLGGSTHYEQYF,TRBJ2-7,TRBV7-6,NA,once
TGTGCTAGTGGCTGGACAGGCGTTTATAGGTATGGCTACACCTTC,CASGWTGVYRYGYTF,TRBJ1-2,TRBV12-5,TRBD1,NA
TGCGCCAGCAGCCAATCTATACAGGGGGCTGGCACTGAAGCTTTCTTT,CASSQSIQGAGTEAFF,TRBJ1-1,TRBV4-1,TRBD1,NA
TGTGCCAGCAGCTCCCTTAGCACAGATACGCAGTATTTT,CASSSLSTDTQYF,TRBJ2-3,TRBV6-5,NA,NA
TGTGCCAGCAGTGACTCGACAGACACCGGGGAGCTGTTTTTT,CASSDSTDTGELFF,TRBJ2-2,TRBV6-4,NA,NA
TGCGCCAGCGCTCCAGGGGGGGCTTTCTTT,CASAPGGAFF,TRBJ1-1,TRBV23-1,TRBD1,NA
TGTGCCAGCAGCTTGTACCGGGACACCAACTATGGCTACACCTTC,CASSLYRDTNYGYTF,TRBJ1-2,TRBV7-8,NA,NA
TGCGCCAGCAGCCAAGGAGCGGGCACAGATACGCAGTATTTT,CASSQGAGTDTQYF,TRBJ2-3,TRBV4-1,NA,NA